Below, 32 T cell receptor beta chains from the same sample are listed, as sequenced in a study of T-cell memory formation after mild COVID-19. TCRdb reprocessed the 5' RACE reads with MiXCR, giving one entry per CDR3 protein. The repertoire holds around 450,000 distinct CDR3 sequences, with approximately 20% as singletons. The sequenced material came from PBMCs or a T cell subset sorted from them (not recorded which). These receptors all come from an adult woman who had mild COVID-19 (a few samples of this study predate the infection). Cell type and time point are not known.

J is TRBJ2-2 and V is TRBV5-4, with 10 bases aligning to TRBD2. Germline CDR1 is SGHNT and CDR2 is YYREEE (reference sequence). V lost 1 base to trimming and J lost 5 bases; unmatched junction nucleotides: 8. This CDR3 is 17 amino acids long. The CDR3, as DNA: TGTGCCAGCAGCTTGCCTAGCGGGGGAACGGTTACCGGGGAGCTGTTTTTT. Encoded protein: CASSLPSGGTVTGELFF.

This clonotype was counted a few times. The CDR3 here is CASSTGLAGVDTQYF. CDR3 bases: TGCGCCAGCAGCACGGGACTAGCGGGGGTAGATACGCAGTATTTT. The chain combines TRBV5-1 with TRBJ2-3; TRBD2 aligns across 14 bases. Germline V lookup: CDR1 SGHRS, CDR2 YFSETQ. V lost 4 bases, J lost 5 bases, and 3 bases stayed unmatched. The CDR3 covers 15 residues.

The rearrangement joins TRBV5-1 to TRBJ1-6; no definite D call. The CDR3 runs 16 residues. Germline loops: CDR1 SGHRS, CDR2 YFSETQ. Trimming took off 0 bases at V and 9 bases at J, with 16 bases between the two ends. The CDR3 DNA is TGCGCCAGCAGCTTGGCCCTGGGCCGCTTCAGTTCACCCCTCCACTTT. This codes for CASSLALGRFSSPLHF.

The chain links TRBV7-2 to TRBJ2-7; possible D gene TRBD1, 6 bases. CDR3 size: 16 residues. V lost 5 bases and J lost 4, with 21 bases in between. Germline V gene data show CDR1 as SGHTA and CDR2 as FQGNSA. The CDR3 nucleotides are TGTGCCAGCAGCCCGCGTACAGGGAGAGTGGCATACGAGCAGTACTTC. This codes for CASSPRTGRVAYEQYF.

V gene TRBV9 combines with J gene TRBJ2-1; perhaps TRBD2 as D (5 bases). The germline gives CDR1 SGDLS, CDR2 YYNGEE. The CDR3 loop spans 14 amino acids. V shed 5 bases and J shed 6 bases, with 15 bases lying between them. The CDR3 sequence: CASRNKRPRNEQFF. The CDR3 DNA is TGTGCCAGCAGAAACAAGCGGCCACGCAATGAGCAGTTCTTC.

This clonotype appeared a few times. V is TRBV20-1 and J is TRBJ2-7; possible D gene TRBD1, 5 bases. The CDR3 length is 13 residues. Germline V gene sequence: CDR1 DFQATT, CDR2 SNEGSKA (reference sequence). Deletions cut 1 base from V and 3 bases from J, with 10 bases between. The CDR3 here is CSARVGADYEQYF. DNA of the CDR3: TGCAGTGCTAGAGTTGGGGCGGACTACGAGCAGTACTTC.

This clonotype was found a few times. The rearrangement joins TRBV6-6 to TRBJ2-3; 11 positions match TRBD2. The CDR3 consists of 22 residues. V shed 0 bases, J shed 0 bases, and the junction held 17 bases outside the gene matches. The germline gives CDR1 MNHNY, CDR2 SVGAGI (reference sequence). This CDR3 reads CASSYSYSRASGGKASTDTQYF. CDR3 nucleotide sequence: TGTGCCAGCAGTTACTCGTACTCCCGGGCTAGCGGGGGGAAAGCTAGCACAGATACGCAGTATTTT.

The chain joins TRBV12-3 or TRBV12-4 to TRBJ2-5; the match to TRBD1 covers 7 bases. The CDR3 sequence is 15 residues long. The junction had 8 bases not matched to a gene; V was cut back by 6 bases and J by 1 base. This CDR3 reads CASSQMTGTQETQYF. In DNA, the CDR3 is TGTGCCAGCAGCCAAATGACAGGGACCCAAGAGACCCAGTACTTC.

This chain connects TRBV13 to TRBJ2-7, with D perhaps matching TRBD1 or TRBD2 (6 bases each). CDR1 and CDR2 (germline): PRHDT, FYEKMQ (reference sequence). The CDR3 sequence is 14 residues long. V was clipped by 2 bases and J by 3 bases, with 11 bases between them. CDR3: CASSLSGADYEQYF. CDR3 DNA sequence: TGTGCCAGCAGCTTATCGGGGGCCGACTACGAGCAGTACTTC.

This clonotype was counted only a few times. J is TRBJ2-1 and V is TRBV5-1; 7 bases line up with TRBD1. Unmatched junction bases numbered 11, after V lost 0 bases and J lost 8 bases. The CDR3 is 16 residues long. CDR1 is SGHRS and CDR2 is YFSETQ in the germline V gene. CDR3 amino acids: CASSLGEGAFFDEQFF. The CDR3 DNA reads TGCGCCAGCAGCTTGGGAGAGGGGGCGTTTTTTGATGAGCAGTTCTTC.

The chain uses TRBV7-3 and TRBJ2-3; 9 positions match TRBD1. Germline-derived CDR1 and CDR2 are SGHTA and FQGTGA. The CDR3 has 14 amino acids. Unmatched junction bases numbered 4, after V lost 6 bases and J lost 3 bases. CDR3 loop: CASSWTGETDTQYF. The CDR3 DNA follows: TGTGCCAGCAGTTGGACAGGGGAGACAGATACGCAGTATTTT.

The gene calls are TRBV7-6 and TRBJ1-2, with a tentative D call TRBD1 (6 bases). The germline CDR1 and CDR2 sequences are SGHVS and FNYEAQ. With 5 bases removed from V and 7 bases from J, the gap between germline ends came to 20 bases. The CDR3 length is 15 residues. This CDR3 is CASSDGQNYGGGYTF. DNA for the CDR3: TGTGCCAGCAGCGATGGACAGAACTATGGGGGTGGCTACACCTTC.

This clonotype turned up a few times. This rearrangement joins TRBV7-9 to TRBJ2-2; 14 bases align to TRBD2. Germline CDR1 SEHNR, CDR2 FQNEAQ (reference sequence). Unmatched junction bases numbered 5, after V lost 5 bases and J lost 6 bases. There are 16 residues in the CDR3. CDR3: CASSRLAGGPPGELFF. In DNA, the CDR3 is TGTGCCAGCAGCCGACTAGCGGGAGGGCCCCCCGGGGAGCTGTTTTTT.

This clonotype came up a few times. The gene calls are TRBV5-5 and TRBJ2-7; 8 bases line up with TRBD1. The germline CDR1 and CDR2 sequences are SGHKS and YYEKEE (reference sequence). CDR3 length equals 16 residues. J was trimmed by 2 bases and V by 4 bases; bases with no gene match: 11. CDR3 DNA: TGTGCCAGCAGCCGGCCGGACAGGGCAGGAACCTACGAGCAGTACTTC. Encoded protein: CASSRPDRAGTYEQYF.

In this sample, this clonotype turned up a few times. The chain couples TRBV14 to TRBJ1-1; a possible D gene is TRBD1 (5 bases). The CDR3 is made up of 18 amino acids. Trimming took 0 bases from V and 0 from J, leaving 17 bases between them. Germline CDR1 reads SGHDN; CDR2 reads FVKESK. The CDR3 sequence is CASSQDGGAALMNTEAFF. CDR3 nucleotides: TGTGCCAGCAGCCAAGATGGCGGGGCCGCGTTAATGAACACTGAAGCTTTCTTT.

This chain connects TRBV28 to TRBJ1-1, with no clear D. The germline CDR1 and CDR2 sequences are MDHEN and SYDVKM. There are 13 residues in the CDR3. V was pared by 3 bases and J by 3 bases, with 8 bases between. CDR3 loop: CASSFYGDTEAFF. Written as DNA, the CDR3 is TGTGCCAGCAGTTTTTACGGAGACACTGAAGCTTTCTTT. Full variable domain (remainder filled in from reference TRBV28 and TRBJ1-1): DVKVTQSSRYLVKRTGEKVFLECVQDMDHENMFWYRQDPGLGLRLIYFSYDVKMKEKGDIPEGYSVSREKKERFSLILESASTNQTSMYLCASSFYGDTEAFFGQGTRLTVV.

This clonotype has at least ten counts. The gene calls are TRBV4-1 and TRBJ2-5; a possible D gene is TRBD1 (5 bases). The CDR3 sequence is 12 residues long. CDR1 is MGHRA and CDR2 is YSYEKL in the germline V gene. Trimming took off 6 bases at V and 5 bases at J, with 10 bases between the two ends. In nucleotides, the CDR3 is TGCGCCAGCAGAGGGGTTAGGGAGACCCAGTACTTC. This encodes CASRGVRETQYF.

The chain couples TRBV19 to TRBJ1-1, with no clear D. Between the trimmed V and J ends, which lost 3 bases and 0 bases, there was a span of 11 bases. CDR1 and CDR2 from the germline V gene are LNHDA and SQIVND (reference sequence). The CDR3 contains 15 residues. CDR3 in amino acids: CASSIASSMNTEAFF. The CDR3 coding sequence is TGTGCCAGTAGTATCGCGTCATCCATGAACACTGAAGCTTTCTTT.

The CDR3 loop is CASSFPNGYGYTF. Here the CDR3 DNA reads TGTGCCAGCAGTTTCCCGAATGGGTATGGCTACACCTTC. The chain couples TRBV12-3 or TRBV12-4 to TRBJ1-2; the D is unclear. The V end lost 3 bases, the J end lost 5 bases, and 10 bases lay between the germline ends. This CDR3 is built from 13 residues.

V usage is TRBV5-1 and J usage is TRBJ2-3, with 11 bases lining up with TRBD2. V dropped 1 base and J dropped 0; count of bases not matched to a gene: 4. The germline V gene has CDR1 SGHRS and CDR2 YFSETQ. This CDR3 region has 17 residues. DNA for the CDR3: TGCGCCAGCAGCTTGCGCCTAGCGGGAGGAAGCACAGATACGCAGTATTTT. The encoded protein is CASSLRLAGGSTDTQYF. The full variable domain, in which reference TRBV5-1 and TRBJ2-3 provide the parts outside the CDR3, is KAGVTQTPRYLIKTRGQQVTLSCSPISGHRSVSWYQQTPGQGLQFLFEYFSETQRNKGNFPGRFSGRQFSNSRSEMNVSTLELGDSALYLCASSLRLAGGSTDTQYFGPGTRLTVL.

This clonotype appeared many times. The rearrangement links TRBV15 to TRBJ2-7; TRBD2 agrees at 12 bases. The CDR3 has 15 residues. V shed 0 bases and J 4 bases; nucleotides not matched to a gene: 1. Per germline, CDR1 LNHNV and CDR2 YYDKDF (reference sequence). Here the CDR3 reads CATSRETSGSYEQYF. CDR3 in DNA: TGTGCCACCAGCAGAGAGACTAGCGGGAGTTACGAGCAGTACTTC.

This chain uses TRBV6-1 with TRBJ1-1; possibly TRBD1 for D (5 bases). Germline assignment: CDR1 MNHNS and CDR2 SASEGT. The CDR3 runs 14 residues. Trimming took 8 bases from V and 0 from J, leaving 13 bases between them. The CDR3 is CASAQGLLNTEAFF. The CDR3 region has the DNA TGTGCCAGCGCCCAGGGACTTTTGAACACTGAAGCTTTCTTT.

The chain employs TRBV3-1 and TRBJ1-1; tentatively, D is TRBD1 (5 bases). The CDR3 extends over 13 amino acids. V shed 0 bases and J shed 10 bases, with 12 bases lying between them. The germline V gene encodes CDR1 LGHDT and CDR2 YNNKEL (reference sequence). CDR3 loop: CASSQERVRGAFF. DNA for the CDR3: TGTGCCAGCAGCCAAGAAAGGGTGAGGGGAGCTTTCTTT.

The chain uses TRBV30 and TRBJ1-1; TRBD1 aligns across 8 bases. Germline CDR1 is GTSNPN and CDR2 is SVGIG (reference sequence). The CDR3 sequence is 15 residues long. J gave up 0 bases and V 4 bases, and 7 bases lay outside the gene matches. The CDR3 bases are TGTGCCTGGAATCCAGGGGGCCTCATGAACACTGAAGCTTTCTTT. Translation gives CAWNPGGLMNTEAFF.

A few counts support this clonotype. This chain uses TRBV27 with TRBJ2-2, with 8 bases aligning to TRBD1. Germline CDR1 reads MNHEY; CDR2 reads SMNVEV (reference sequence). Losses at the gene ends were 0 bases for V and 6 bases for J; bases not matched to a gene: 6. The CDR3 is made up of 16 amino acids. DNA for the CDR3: TGTGCCAGCAGTTTATCCGGCAGGGGGCTTTCCGGGGAGCTGTTTTTT. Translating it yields CASSLSGRGLSGELFF.

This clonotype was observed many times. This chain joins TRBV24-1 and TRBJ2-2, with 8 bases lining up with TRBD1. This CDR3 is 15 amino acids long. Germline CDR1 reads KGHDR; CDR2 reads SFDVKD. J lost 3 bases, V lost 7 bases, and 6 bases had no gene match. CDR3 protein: CATSWTGLDTGELFF. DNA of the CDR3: TGTGCCACCAGCTGGACAGGGCTTGACACCGGGGAGCTGTTTTTT.

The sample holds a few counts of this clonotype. This CDR3 reads CASSFKSTAGPTDTQYF. As DNA, the CDR3 is TGTGCCAGCAGTTTTAAGTCGACAGCGGGGCCCACAGATACGCAGTATTTT. V usage is TRBV7-9 and J usage is TRBJ2-3; 7 nucleotides match TRBD2. The CDR3 is 17 amino acids. V dropped 6 bases and J dropped 2; count of bases not matched to a gene: 14. Germline assignment: CDR1 SEHNR and CDR2 FQNEAQ (reference sequence).

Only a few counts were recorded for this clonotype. The DNA for the CDR3 is TGTGCCAGCAGGAGGGGGGGTCAAGAGACCCAGTACTTC. As protein: CASRRGGQETQYF. The J gene is TRBJ2-5, the V gene TRBV9, with a possible D match to TRBD2 (7 bases). V gave up 5 bases and J gave up 2 bases, with 10 bases separating them. The CDR3 sequence is 13 residues long. The V gene's germline CDR1 is SGDLS and CDR2 YYNGEE.

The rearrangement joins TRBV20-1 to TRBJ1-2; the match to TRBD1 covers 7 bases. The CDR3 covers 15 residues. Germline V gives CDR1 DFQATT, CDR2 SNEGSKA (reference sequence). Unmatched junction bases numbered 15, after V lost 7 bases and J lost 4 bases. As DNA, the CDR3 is TGCAGTGGGAGGGGGACAGCAATAAATTCCTATGGCTACACCTTC. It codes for CSGRGTAINSYGYTF.

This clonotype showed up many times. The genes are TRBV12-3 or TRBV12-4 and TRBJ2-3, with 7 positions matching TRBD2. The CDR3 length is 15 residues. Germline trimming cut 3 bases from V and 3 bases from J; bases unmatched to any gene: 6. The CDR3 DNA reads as TGTGCCAGCAGTTTGGATCTAGCGGAGACAGATACGCAGTATTTT. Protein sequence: CASSLDLAETDTQYF.

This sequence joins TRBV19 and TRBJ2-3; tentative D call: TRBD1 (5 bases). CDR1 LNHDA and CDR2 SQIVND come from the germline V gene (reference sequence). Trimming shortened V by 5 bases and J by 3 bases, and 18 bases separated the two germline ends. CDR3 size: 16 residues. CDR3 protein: CASSSPRDTRTDTQYF. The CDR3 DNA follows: TGTGCCAGTAGTTCCCCCAGGGATACGAGAACAGATACGCAGTATTTT.

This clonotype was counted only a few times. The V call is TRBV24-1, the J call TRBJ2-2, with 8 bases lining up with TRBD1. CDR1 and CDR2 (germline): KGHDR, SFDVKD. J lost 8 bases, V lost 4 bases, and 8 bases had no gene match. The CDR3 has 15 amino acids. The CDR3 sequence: CATSESDRVAGELFF. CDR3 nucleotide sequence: TGTGCCACCAGTGAGTCGGACAGGGTGGCTGGGGAGCTGTTTTTT.